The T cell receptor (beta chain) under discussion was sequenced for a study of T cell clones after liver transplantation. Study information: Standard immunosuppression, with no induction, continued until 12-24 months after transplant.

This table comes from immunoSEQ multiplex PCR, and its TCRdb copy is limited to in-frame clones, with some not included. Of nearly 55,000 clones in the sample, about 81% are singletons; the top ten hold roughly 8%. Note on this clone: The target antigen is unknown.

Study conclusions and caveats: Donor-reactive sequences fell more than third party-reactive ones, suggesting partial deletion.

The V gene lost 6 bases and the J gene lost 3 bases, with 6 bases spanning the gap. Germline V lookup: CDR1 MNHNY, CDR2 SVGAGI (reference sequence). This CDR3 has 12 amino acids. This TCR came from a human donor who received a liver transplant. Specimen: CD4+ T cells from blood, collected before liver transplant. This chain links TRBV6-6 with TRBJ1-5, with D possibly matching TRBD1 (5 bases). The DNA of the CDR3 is TGTGCCAGCAGACAGGCCAATCAGCCCCAGCATTTT. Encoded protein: CASRQANQPQHF.